A single sample is the source of the 24 T cell receptor beta chains below, sequenced in a study of blood T cell repertoires in COVID-19. Profiled with immunoSEQ multiplex PCR; TCRdb holds only in-frame clones, not every one. The data hold some 100,000 clones, with about four fifths observed a single time. The specimen was peripheral blood. All receptors come from a human donor in a cohort sampled during active COVID-19.

The gene calls are TRBV27 and TRBJ1-2, with 9 bases lining up with TRBD1. Germline loops: CDR1 MNHEY, CDR2 SMNVEV (reference sequence). The CDR3 loop spans 15 amino acids. J was trimmed by 5 bases and V by 4 bases; bases with no gene match: 8. CDR3: CASSSGTGRRYGYTF. CDR3 nucleotide sequence: TGTGCCAGCAGTTCCGGGACAGGGAGGCGGTATGGCTACACCTTC.

The chain carries TRBV11-2 and TRBJ1-5; D is unresolved. CDR1 and CDR2 (germline): SGHAT, FQNNGV. The CDR3 has 15 residues. Trimming shortened V by 3 bases and J by 2 bases, and 11 bases separated the two germline ends. CDR3 amino acids: CASSFGSRGNQPQHF. For the CDR3, the DNA is TGTGCCAGCAGCTTTGGTAGTCGTGGCAATCAGCCCCAGCATTTT.

This chain connects TRBV3-1 (or the pseudogene TRBV3-2) to TRBJ1-2, with D hard to call. V gave up 1 base and J gave up 4 bases, with 13 bases separating them. Looked up from germline, CDR1 is LGHDT and CDR2 is YNNKEL (reference sequence). This CDR3 has 15 residues. CDR3 in amino acids: CASSQGPEGAYGYTF. For the CDR3, the DNA is TGTGCCAGCAGCCAAGGACCTGAGGGAGCCTATGGCTACACCTTC.

The genes are TRBV4-3 and TRBJ1-2; 7 bases agree with TRBD1. Germline CDR1 LGHNA, CDR2 YSLEER. V trimming: 0 bases; J trimming: 3 bases; junction bases outside the gene matches: 4. The CDR3 sequence is 15 residues long. DNA for the CDR3: TGCGCCAGCAGCCAAGATATCCAGGGGGACTATGGCTACACCTTC. It specifies CASSQDIQGDYGYTF.

The V gene is TRBV29-1, the J gene TRBJ1-2, with 9 nucleotides matching TRBD1. The CDR3 runs 17 residues. V lost 1 base and J lost 4; bases outside the gene matches: 13. The germline gives CDR1 SQVTM, CDR2 ANQGSEA. CDR3 sequence (DNA): TGCAGCGTTGAAGGGCCCAGTTCCGGACAGGGGTTCTATGGCTACACCTTC. Its translation: CSVEGPSSGQGFYGYTF. Full variable domain (missing parts from reference TRBV29-1 and TRBJ1-2): SAVISQKPSRDICQRGTSLTIQCQVDSQVTMMFWYRQQPGQSLTLIATANQGSEATYESGFVIDKFPISRPNLTFSTLTVSNMSPEDSSIYLCSVEGPSSGQGFYGYTFGSGTRLTVV.

The genes are TRBV9 and TRBJ2-7; D unclear. The CDR3 is made up of 14 amino acids. Germline values: CDR1 SGDLS, CDR2 YYNGEE. Trimming left V 4 bases short and J 0 bases short, with 11 bases between. This CDR3 reads CASSPTVSSYEQYF. CDR3 nucleotide sequence: TGTGCCAGCAGCCCAACCGTGAGCTCCTACGAGCAGTACTTC.

V usage is TRBV7-9 and J usage is TRBJ2-2; the match to TRBD2 covers 10 bases. V was clipped by 1 base and J by 7 bases; unmatched bases: 15. The germline V gene encodes CDR1 SEHNR and CDR2 FQNEAQ (reference sequence). The CDR3 runs to 19 residues. DNA of the CDR3: TGTGCCAGCAGCTTAGTTGCTCTAGCGGGAGCAACGGAGGTCGGGGAGCTGTTTTTT. Encoded protein: CASSLVALAGATEVGELFF.

The chain has TRBV6-1 and TRBJ1-4; 9 bases are a match to TRBD1. The CDR3 extends over 14 amino acids. Germline V gene sequence: CDR1 MNHNS, CDR2 SASEGT. With 2 bases clipped from V and 10 bases from J, the junction kept 5 bases outside the gene matches. As DNA, the CDR3 is TGTGCCAGCAGTGAACCGGGACAGGGCCGAAAACTGTTTTTT. Protein sequence: CASSEPGQGRKLFF.

The chain recombines TRBV7-2 with TRBJ2-3; 7 bases match TRBD2. The V segment lost 5 bases and the J segment 4 bases; nucleotides outside the gene matches: 9. CDR1 and CDR2 (germline): SGHTA, FQGNSA. The CDR3 contains 15 residues. CDR3 loop: CASSALTSIADTQYF. The CDR3 DNA is TGTGCCAGCAGCGCTCTGACTAGCATCGCAGATACGCAGTATTTT.

J is TRBJ2-7 and V is TRBV5-4; TRBD2 aligns across 8 bases. The length of the CDR3 is 17 residues. From germline, CDR1 is SGHNT and CDR2 YYREEE (reference sequence). The J segment lost 0 bases and the V segment lost 4 bases, leaving 12 bases of the junction unmatched. The CDR3 bases are TGTGCCAGCAGCCATGGTCGGACTAGCCCGAGCTCCTACGAGCAGTACTTC. Its translation: CASSHGRTSPSSYEQYF.

V usage is TRBV7-9 and J usage is TRBJ2-5, with 9 nucleotides matching TRBD2. Germline-derived CDR1 and CDR2 are SEHNR and FQNEAQ (reference sequence). With 5 bases clipped from V and 5 bases from J, the junction kept 15 bases outside the gene matches. CDR3 length: 17 amino acids. The CDR3: CASSESRLGLATETQYF. In DNA form, the CDR3 reads TGTGCCAGCAGCGAATCCCGTCTGGGACTAGCAACGGAGACCCAGTACTTC.

The rearrangement links TRBV5-5 to TRBJ1-5; D remains unclear. CDR1 is SGHKS, CDR2 YYEKEE, per germline (reference sequence). The CDR3 covers 16 residues. With 1 base removed from V and 1 base from J, the gap between germline ends came to 12 bases. The CDR3 reads CASSLSFGGSNQPQHF. The CDR3 DNA reads TGTGCCAGCAGCTTGTCGTTCGGCGGAAGCAATCAGCCCCAGCATTTT.

This chain connects TRBV4-1 to TRBJ2-5, with 13 bases lining up with TRBD2. The CDR3 is 18 residues long. Germline V CDR1 and CDR2: MGHRA, YSYEKL. Trimming cost V 5 bases and J 1 base; bases outside gene matches: 10. The CDR3 protein is CASSSKRLAGGLQETQYF. The CDR3 DNA follows: TGCGCCAGCAGCTCCAAGAGACTAGCGGGGGGCCTCCAAGAGACCCAGTACTTC.

In its sample, this clone was seen a few times. The chain recombines TRBV6-1 with TRBJ1-5; D unresolved. The V end lost 2 bases, the J end lost 6 bases, and 14 bases lay between the germline ends. The germline CDR1 and CDR2 sequences are MNHNS and SASEGT. This CDR3 comprises 15 residues. CDR3 coding DNA: TGTGCCAGCAGTGAAAGCCCCTTGAGGTCTCAGCCCCAGCATTTT. Encoded protein: CASSESPLRSQPQHF.

The sample holds one count of this clone. The genes are TRBV30 and TRBJ1-1; D possibly corresponds to TRBD1 (6 bases). Between the trimmed V and J ends, which lost 3 bases and 3 bases, there was a span of 20 bases. Germline V gene data show CDR1 as GTSNPN and CDR2 as SVGIG (reference sequence). This CDR3 comprises 16 residues. The CDR3 DNA reads as TGTGCCTGGAGCCGAATTGGGGGCAGGGGAGACACTGAAGCTTTCTTT. It yields the protein CAWSRIGGRGDTEAFF.

This chain links TRBV30 with TRBJ1-2; D may be TRBD1 (5 bases). V was clipped by 4 bases and J by 6 bases, with 30 bases between them. There are 18 residues in the CDR3. Germline V gene sequence: CDR1 GTSNPN, CDR2 SVGIG (reference sequence). The CDR3 coding sequence is TGTGCCTGGACTAATCCCCAGCTCAGGCAGGGATTTTTCGATGGCTACACCTTC. Its protein product is CAWTNPQLRQGFFDGYTF.

The chain carries TRBV11-2 and TRBJ1-1; D might be TRBD1 (6 bases). From germline, CDR1 is SGHAT and CDR2 FQNNGV. Trimming stripped 5 bases from V and 7 bases from J, with 11 bases between. This CDR3 has 12 amino acids. The CDR3 reads CASSEQGFEAFF. The CDR3 DNA follows: TGTGCCAGCAGCGAACAGGGTTTTGAAGCTTTCTTT.

The CDR3 DNA reads TGTGCCACCAGTGGTTGGACTAGCGGGAATATCGATGAGCAGTTCTTC. Translating it yields CATSGWTSGNIDEQFF. The rearrangement uses TRBV24-1 and TRBJ2-1; 12 bases agree with TRBD2. This CDR3 region has 16 residues. J was trimmed by 8 bases and V by 5 bases; bases with no gene match: 9. From germline, CDR1 is KGHDR and CDR2 SFDVKD.

The chain couples TRBV7-2 to TRBJ2-7, with TRBD2 identical over 13 bases. The CDR3 sequence is 15 residues long. CDR1 is SGHTA, CDR2 FQGNSA, per germline. The trim removed 1 base at V and 5 bases at J, leaving 2 bases unmatched. DNA of the CDR3: TGTGCCAGCAGCTTAGTTGGACTAGCGGGAGACGAGCAGTACTTC. It encodes CASSLVGLAGDEQYF.

This chain joins TRBV7-3 and TRBJ2-1; 11 bases fit TRBD2. Germline CDR1 SGHTA, CDR2 FQGTGA. CDR3 length equals 14 residues. J gave up 6 bases and V 6 bases, and 4 bases lay outside the gene matches. The CDR3 spells CASSNSGRANEQFF. The CDR3 DNA reads TGTGCCAGCAGTAATAGCGGGAGGGCCAATGAGCAGTTCTTC.

This chain joins TRBV11-2 and TRBJ1-2; TRBD1 matches 10 bases. Germline V gene data show CDR1 as SGHAT and CDR2 as FQNNGV. The CDR3 runs to 17 residues. V lost 1 base, J lost 4 bases, and 9 bases stayed unmatched. The CDR3 loop is CASSLARGQGLGYGYTF. CDR3 bases: TGTGCCAGCAGCTTAGCCCGGGGACAGGGGCTAGGCTATGGCTACACCTTC.

This rearrangement joins TRBV9 to TRBJ1-2; D might be TRBD1 (6 bases). CDR3 length equals 18 residues. V lost 0 bases and J 2 bases, leaving 20 bases between the germline ends. Germline V gene lookup returns CDR1 SGDLS and CDR2 YYNGEE. The CDR3 coding sequence is TGTGCCAGCAGCGTAGGAGAACAGGGTAGACTGCTAAACTATGGCTACACCTTC. Its protein is CASSVGEQGRLLNYGYTF.

This clone was seen only once. The J gene is TRBJ2-7, the V gene TRBV7-8; TRBD1 might be the D (6 bases). V was clipped by 6 bases and J by 0 bases, with 12 bases between them. This CDR3 is built from 14 residues. Germline CDR1 and CDR2: SGHVS and FQNEAQ. CDR3 in amino acids: CASRTGDFSYEQYF. The CDR3 DNA is TGTGCCAGCAGGACAGGTGATTTCTCCTACGAGCAGTACTTC.

This clone was counted a few times. As DNA, the CDR3 is TGTGCCAGCAGTCGTAGCGGGGGCCTAAACTACTACAATGAGCAGTTCTTC. Its protein is CASSRSGGLNYYNEQFF. The chain has TRBV6-2 or TRBV6-3 and TRBJ2-1; 9 nucleotides agree with TRBD2. CDR3 size: 17 residues. After removal of 5 bases from V and 3 bases from J, the junction contained 11 bases not matched to a gene. Looked up from germline, CDR1 is MNHEY and CDR2 is SVGEGT.